This TCR beta chain is drawn from a study of neurological immune-mediated disorders. Turning to the study itself: The study included approximately 34 multiple sclerosis patients, approximately 30 relapsing-remitting and 3 secondary progressive.

Unsorted libraries were generated from 2 million PBMCs held at -80 degrees C. Study-wide points: Patients with HTLV-1-associated myelopathy had the highest level of TCR clonal expansion, whereas patients with multiple sclerosis had the lowest level, falling beneath the level found in healthy controls.

V dropped 6 bases and J dropped 5; count of bases not matched to a gene: 9. The CDR3 consists of 14 residues. Germline assignment: CDR1 SNHLY and CDR2 FYNNEI. cDNA synthesis was performed by 5'RACE with 10-nucleotide random UMIs. TCRdb itself ran the 5' RACE reads through MiXCR, one entry per CDR3 protein. This sample has some 120,000 distinct CDR3 sequences, with around 3% found just once. Ten or more counts support this clonotype. The antigen is not known. The sequenced sample was PBMCs. The clonotype originates from a woman in her 30s with multiple sclerosis. The V call is TRBV2, the J call TRBJ2-5, with 7 nucleotides matching TRBD1. CDR3 protein: CASSITGVDETQYF. The CDR3 bases are TGTGCCAGCAGCATTACAGGGGTGGACGAGACCCAGTACTTC.